This T cell receptor beta chain was retrieved from a study of blood T cell repertoires in COVID-19. The length of the CDR3 is 15 residues. Trimming removed 1 base from V and 8 bases from J; junction bases left unmatched: 8. The germline gives CDR1 MNHEY, CDR2 SMNVEV (reference sequence). Original data processing: It was from reference gene primer amplification that nucleated cell counts were estimated. Produced via immunoSEQ multiplex PCR; TCRdb's table is partial and in-frame only. That table is the source of V, J and clone size, and D and trimming were worked out from the DNA. Among some 160,000 clones listed, 75% to 80% were seen once.

The chain couples TRBV27 to TRBJ2-1, with TRBD1 matching over 7 bases. The sample consisted of peripheral blood. The sequence was obtained from a woman older than 75 with acute or convalescent COVID-19. The CDR3 loop is CASSLWVQGPHEQFF. In nucleotides, the CDR3 is TGTGCCAGCAGTTTATGGGTACAGGGGCCCCATGAGCAGTTCTTC.